Included here is one T cell receptor (beta chain) sequence, with context. No antigen is known for it. This specimen comes from a study of graft-versus-host responses after intestinal transplantation. Across the study: Following induction with anti-thymocyte globulin, all recipients were given tacrolimus and steroids for roughly three years.

Sequencing was performed with immunoSEQ multiplex PCR; in TCRdb, only in-frame clones are kept and a portion is missing. The sample comprises 20,000 to 30,000 clones, approximately 91% of which are singletons, and around 2% rests with the top ten. Overall study findings and caveats: After transplant, early declines in HvG clones were associated with peak levels of circulating GvH clones. The presence of high graft-versus-host to host-versus-graft clonal ratios in allografts characterized patients with graft-donor T cell macrochimerism. Recipient marrow harbored GvH clones, some of which surfaced first in ileum or blood.

The CDR3 consists of 16 residues. With 2 bases clipped from V and 5 bases from J, the junction kept 9 bases outside the gene matches. In germline, CDR1 is MDHEN, CDR2 SYDVKM. Here the sequenced sample was PBMCs, taken around 40 days after intestinal transplant. V gene TRBV28 combines with J gene TRBJ2-3, with 8 nucleotides matching TRBD2. This sequence was found in a human patient who received an intestinal transplant, so some T cells may come from the graft donor. CDR3 protein: CASSLGAGAWEDTQYF. The CDR3 coding sequence is TGTGCCAGCAGTTTAGGAGCGGGAGCCTGGGAAGATACGCAGTATTTT. The full variable domain, with the rest looked up from reference TRBV28 and TRBJ2-3, is DVKVTQSSRYLVKRTGEKVFLECVQDMDHENMFWYRQDPGLGLRLIYFSYDVKMKEKGDIPEGYSVSREKKERFSLILESASTNQTSMYLCASSLGAGAWEDTQYFGPGTRLTVL.